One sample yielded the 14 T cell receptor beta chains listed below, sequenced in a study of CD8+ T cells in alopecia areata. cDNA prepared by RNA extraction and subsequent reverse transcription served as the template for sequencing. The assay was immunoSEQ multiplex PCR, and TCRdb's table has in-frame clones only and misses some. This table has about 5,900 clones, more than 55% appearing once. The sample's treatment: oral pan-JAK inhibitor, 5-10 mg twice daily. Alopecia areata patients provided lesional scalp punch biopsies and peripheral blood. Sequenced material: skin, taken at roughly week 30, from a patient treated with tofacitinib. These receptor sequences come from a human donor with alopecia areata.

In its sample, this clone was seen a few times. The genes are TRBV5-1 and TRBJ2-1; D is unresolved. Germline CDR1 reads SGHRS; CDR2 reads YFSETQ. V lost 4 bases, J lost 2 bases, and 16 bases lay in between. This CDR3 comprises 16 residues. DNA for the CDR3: TGCGCCAGCAGCCCTCAGGTGAGGCGCCCCTACAATGAGCAGTTCTTC. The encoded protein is CASSPQVRRPYNEQFF.

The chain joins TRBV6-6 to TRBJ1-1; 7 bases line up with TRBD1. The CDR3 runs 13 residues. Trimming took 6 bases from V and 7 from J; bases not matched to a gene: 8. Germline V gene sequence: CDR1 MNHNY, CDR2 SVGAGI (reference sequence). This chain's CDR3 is CASSDREAGEAFF. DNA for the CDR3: TGTGCCAGCAGCGACAGGGAGGCGGGTGAAGCTTTCTTT.

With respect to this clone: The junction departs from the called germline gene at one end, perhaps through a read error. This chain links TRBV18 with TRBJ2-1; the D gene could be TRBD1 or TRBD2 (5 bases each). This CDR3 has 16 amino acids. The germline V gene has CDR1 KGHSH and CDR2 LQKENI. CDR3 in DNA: TGTGCCAGCTCATCACCATCCGGGTATGACTACAGGGAGCAGTTCTTC. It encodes CASSSPSGYDYREQFF.

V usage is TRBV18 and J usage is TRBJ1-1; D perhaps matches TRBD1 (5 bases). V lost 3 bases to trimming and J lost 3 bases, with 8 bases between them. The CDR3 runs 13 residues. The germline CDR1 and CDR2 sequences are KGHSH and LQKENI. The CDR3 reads CASSPTGDTEAFF. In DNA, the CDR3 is TGTGCCAGCTCACCTACGGGGGACACTGAAGCTTTCTTT.

CDR3 region: CASRWRGEQFF. For the CDR3, the DNA is TGCGCCAGCAGGTGGAGAGGGGAGCAGTTCTTC. This sequence joins TRBV5-1 and TRBJ2-1; D may be TRBD2 (5 bases). Between the trimmed V and J ends, which lost 5 bases and 10 bases, there was a span of 10 bases. Germline-derived CDR1 and CDR2 are SGHRS and YFSETQ. The length of the CDR3 is 11 residues.

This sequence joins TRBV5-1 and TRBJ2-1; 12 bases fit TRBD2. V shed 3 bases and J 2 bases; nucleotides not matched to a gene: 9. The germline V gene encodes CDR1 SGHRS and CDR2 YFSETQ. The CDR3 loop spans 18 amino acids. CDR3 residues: CASSSEGASGRAYNEQFF. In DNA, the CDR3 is TGCGCCAGCAGCTCTGAAGGGGCTAGCGGGAGGGCCTACAATGAGCAGTTCTTC.

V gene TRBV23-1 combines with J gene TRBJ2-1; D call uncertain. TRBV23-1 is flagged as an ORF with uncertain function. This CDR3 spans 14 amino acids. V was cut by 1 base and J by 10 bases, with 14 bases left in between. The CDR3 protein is CASSQWSSYEEQFF. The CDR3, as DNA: TGCGCCAGCAGTCAATGGTCATCCTACGAGGAGCAGTTCTTC.

The CDR3, as DNA: TGCGCCAGCAGCCAAGTTTCTTTTCAGGGTAGCCCTGAAGCTTTCTTT. Its translation: CASSQVSFQGSPEAFF. This chain connects TRBV4-1 to TRBJ1-1; a possible D gene is TRBD1 (5 bases). V was clipped by 1 base and J by 6 bases, with 18 bases between them. Germline CDR1 and CDR2: MGHRA and YSYEKL. The CDR3 consists of 16 residues.

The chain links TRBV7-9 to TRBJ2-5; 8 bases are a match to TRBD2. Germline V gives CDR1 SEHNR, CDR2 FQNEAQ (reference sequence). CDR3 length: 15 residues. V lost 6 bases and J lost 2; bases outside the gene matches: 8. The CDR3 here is CASSPGLARQETQYF. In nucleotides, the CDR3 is TGTGCCAGCAGTCCCGGACTAGCACGGCAAGAGACCCAGTACTTC.

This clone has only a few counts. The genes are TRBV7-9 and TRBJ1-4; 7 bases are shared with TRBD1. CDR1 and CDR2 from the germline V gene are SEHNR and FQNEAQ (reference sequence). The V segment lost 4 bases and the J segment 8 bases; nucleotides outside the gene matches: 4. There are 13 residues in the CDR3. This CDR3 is CASSSSGGEKLFF. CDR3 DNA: TGTGCCAGCAGCTCTTCAGGGGGAGAAAAACTGTTTTTT.

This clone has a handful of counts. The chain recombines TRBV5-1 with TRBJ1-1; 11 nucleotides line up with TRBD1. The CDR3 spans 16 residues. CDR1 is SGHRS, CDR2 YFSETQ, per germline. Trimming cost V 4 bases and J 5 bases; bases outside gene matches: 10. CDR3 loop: CASSKNGDRGWTEAFF. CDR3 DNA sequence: TGCGCCAGCAGCAAAAATGGGGACAGGGGGTGGACTGAAGCTTTCTTT.

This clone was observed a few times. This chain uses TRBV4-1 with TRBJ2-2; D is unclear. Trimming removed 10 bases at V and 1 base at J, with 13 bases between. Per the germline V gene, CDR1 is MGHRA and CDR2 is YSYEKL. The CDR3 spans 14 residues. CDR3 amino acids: CATKGQKNTGELFF. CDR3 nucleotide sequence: TGCGCCACTAAAGGGCAGAAGAACACCGGGGAGCTGTTTTTT.

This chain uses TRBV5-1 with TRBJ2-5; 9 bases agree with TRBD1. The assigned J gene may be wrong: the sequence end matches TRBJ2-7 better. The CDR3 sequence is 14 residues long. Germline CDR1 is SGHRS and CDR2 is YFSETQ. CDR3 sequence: CASSSGTGTGEQYF. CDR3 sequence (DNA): TGCGCCAGCAGCTCCGGGACAGGGACGGGCGAGCAGTACTTC.

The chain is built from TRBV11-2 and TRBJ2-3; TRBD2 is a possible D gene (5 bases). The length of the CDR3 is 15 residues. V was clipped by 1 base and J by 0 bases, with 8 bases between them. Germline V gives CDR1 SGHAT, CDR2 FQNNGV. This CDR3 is CASSLVAFSTDTQYF. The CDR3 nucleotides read TGTGCCAGCAGCTTAGTAGCGTTTAGCACAGATACGCAGTATTTT.